This T cell receptor beta chain was retrieved from a study of T cells after yellow fever vaccination. The J segment lost 3 bases and the V segment lost 1 base, leaving 5 bases of the junction unmatched. This CDR3 has 15 amino acids. Per germline, CDR1 SGHVS and CDR2 FNYEAQ. TCRdb reprocessed the 5' RACE reads via MiXCR and lists one record per CDR3 protein. The sample lists approximately 300,000 distinct CDR3 sequences, 6.8% occurring once. This clonotype was sampled from a man aged 18 to 35 who received the YFV17D yellow fever vaccine. This material consisted of PBMCs, taken more than 40 days after the first yellow fever vaccination. The chain carries TRBV7-6 and TRBJ2-5, with 7 bases fitting TRBD1. The CDR3 region has the DNA TGTGCCAGCAGCTTAGTGTACAGGGGAAAAGAGACCCAGTACTTC. Amino acid sequence: CASSLVYRGKETQYF. The full variable domain, its missing parts supplied by reference TRBV7-6 and TRBJ2-5, is GAGVSQSPRYKVTKRGQDVALRCDPISGHVSLYWYRQALGQGPEFLTYFNYEAQQDKSGLPNDRFSAERPEGSISTLTIQRTEQRDSAMYRCASSLVYRGKETQYFGPGTRLLVL.